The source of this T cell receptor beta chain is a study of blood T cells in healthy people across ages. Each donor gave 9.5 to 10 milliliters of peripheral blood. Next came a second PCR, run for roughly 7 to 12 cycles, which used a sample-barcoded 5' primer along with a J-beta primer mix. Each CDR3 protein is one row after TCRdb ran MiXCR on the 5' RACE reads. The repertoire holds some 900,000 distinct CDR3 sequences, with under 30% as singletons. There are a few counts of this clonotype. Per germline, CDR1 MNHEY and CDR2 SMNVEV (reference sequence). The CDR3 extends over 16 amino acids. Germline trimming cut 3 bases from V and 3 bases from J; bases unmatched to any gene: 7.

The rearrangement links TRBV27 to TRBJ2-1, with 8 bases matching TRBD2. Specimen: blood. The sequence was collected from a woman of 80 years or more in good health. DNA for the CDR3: TGTGCCAGCAGTTTCTCAGGGAGCGGGAGCTACAATGAGCAGTTCTTC. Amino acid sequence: CASSFSGSGSYNEQFF.